This T cell receptor (beta chain) was observed in a study of shared clonotypes between healthy human individuals. The wider study: Donors had three CD4 naive, three CD4 memory, two CD8 naive and one CD8 memory plate apiece. Whole-study results and caveats: A limitation of the genetic and exposure-history diversity represented arose from few donors.

Trimming removed 1 base from V and 4 bases from J; junction bases left unmatched: 8. CDR1 is SGHTA and CDR2 is FQGNSA in the germline V gene. The length of the CDR3 is 16 residues. Genomic DNA from each subset was divided evenly over several immunoSEQ plates. Using immunoSEQ multiplex PCR, the repertoire was profiled, and TCRdb retains in-frame clones only, with some absent. The profile shows approximately 840,000 clones, 96% of them singletons. In regard to this clone: The antigen is not known.

Naive CD8 populations comprised CD45RO-negative cells positively selected for CCR7, excluding terminally differentiated effector memory CD45RA+ cells. Those who donated were healthy HIV-negative adults, with no recent acute infections or vaccinations reported. The sequence was obtained from a man aged 25-45 years in good health. The sample was naive CD8+ T cells sorted from blood. This chain joins TRBV7-2 and TRBJ2-3, with 7 bases matching TRBD2. The CDR3 region has the DNA TGTGCCAGCAGCTTAGGCGCGGGGAGGGCGTCAGATACGCAGTATTTT. The encoded protein is CASSLGAGRASDTQYF.